The next 27 T cell receptor beta chains were all read from a single sample in a study of blood T cell repertoires in COVID-19 (dated by TCRdb to the early 2020s). Libraries were constructed by the immunoSEQ multiplex PCR assay. The source is immuneACCESS, and TCRdb retained only in-frame sequences with V and J called. Part of the clones is not carried over; for the studies checked, unresolved V genes explain less than half of this, and the remainder is unexplained. This sample comprises about 120,000 clones, 85% to 90% of them detected only once. The ten most abundant clones make up approximately 6.6% of the sample. The sequenced sample consisted of peripheral blood. The receptors were gathered from an elderly man with active or convalescent COVID-19.

V usage is TRBV27 and J usage is TRBJ2-2; D is ambiguous. The CDR3 extends over 14 amino acids. Trimming pared 2 bases from V and 4 bases from J, leaving 8 bases between. Looked up from germline, CDR1 is MNHEY and CDR2 is SMNVEV (reference sequence). CDR3 sequence: CASSLIFGTGELFF. CDR3 bases: TGTGCCAGCAGTTTAATTTTCGGCACCGGGGAGCTGTTTTTT.

This clone was detected only a few times. The rearrangement joins TRBV3-1 (or the pseudogene TRBV3-2) to TRBJ2-3; 10 nucleotides line up with TRBD2. V dropped 0 bases and J dropped 8; count of bases not matched to a gene: 5. The length of the CDR3 is 15 residues. From germline, CDR1 is LGHDT and CDR2 YNNKEL (reference sequence). The CDR3 coding sequence is TGTGCCAGCAGCCAAGACTACAGCGGGGGGGCTACGCAGTATTTT. Residues: CASSQDYSGGATQYF.

This clone was recorded only once. V gene TRBV7-6 combines with J gene TRBJ1-4; 8 bases agree with TRBD1. Germline V gene lookup returns CDR1 SGHVS and CDR2 FNYEAQ. This CDR3 is 13 amino acids long. V shed 3 bases, J shed 10 bases, and the junction held 4 bases outside the gene matches. In DNA, the CDR3 is TGTGCCAGCAGCTTTTCCGACAGGGGAAAACTGTTTTTT. It translates to CASSFSDRGKLFF.

The chain is built from TRBV4-2 and TRBJ1-2; D may be TRBD1 (6 bases). Trimming shortened V by 1 base and J by 5 bases, and 11 bases separated the two germline ends. The CDR3 spans 14 residues. Germline assignment: CDR1 LGHNA and CDR2 YNFKEQ. This CDR3 is CASSQVSGEYGYTF. In DNA form, the CDR3 reads TGTGCCAGCAGCCAAGTATCAGGGGAGTATGGCTACACCTTC.

V and J are TRBV18 and TRBJ1-2, with D possibly being TRBD1 (5 bases). Trimming took off 3 bases at V and 6 bases at J, with 11 bases between the two ends. Germline CDR1 and CDR2: KGHSH and LQKENI. This CDR3 region has 13 residues. CDR3 in amino acids: CASSPKSGDGYTF. DNA for the CDR3: TGTGCCAGCTCACCCAAATCGGGGGATGGCTACACCTTC.

This clone was counted between two and nine times. J is TRBJ2-5 and V is TRBV5-4, with TRBD1 as a possible D gene (6 bases). In germline, CDR1 is SGHNT, CDR2 YYREEE (reference sequence). The CDR3 runs to 14 residues. V was pared by 4 bases and J by 5 bases, with 15 bases between. Here the CDR3 DNA reads TGTGCCAGCAGCCTCCAACAGGGATATGAGACCCAGTACTTC. As protein: CASSLQQGYETQYF.

CDR3 region: CASSQVERAEAFF. The CDR3 nucleotides are TGTGCCAGCAGCCAAGTGGAGAGAGCTGAAGCTTTCTTT. The V gene is TRBV3-1 (or the pseudogene TRBV3-2), the J gene TRBJ1-1; D is undetermined. The V and J ends lost 1 base and 6 bases respectively, with 9 bases between them. Germline V lookup: CDR1 LGHDT, CDR2 YNNKEL (reference sequence). The CDR3 extends over 13 amino acids.

This sequence joins TRBV18 and TRBJ2-7; D remains unclear. Trimming pared 0 bases from V and 6 bases from J, leaving 15 bases between. There are 15 residues in the CDR3. Per the germline V gene, CDR1 is KGHSH and CDR2 is LQKENI. The CDR3 region has the DNA TGTGCCAGCTCACCACCGCTCGGAGATGGTCCCGAGCAGTACTTC. Translating it yields CASSPPLGDGPEQYF.

In this sample, this clone turned up a few times. The chain uses TRBV7-3 and TRBJ1-1, with TRBD1 matching over 9 bases. The CDR3 runs 13 residues. From germline, CDR1 is SGHTA and CDR2 FQGTGA. V was pared by 5 bases and J by 3 bases, with 1 base of the junction left unmatched. CDR3 coding DNA: TGTGCCAGCAGCCGGGACAGGGACACTGAAGCTTTCTTT. Protein: CASSRDRDTEAFF.

This chain links TRBV6-5 with TRBJ1-1; 7 nucleotides line up with TRBD1. The V gene end was trimmed by 6 bases and the J gene end by 7 bases; junction bases not matched to a gene: 11. Germline CDR1 MNHEY, CDR2 SVGAGI. CDR3 length: 14 residues. The CDR3 loop reads CASRKFTGAYEAFF. The DNA for the CDR3 is TGTGCCAGCAGAAAATTCACAGGGGCCTATGAAGCTTTCTTT.

The genes are TRBV30 and TRBJ2-5, with D perhaps TRBD1 (7 bases). The CDR3 is 13 residues long. The V gene's germline CDR1 is GTSNPN and CDR2 SVGIG (reference sequence). Trimming took 2 bases from V and 5 from J, leaving 12 bases between them. The CDR3 DNA reads TGTGCCTGGAGTTTCGGGGGACAGGAGACCCAGTACTTC. Its translation: CAWSFGGQETQYF.

The rearrangement joins TRBV4-1 to TRBJ2-5, with TRBD2 matching over 7 bases. Trimming took 2 bases from V and 4 from J; bases not matched to a gene: 16. Germline V gene data show CDR1 as MGHRA and CDR2 as YSYEKL. The CDR3 runs to 18 residues. In DNA, the CDR3 is TGCGCCAGCAGCCAACCAGGAAAGCGGGGCCTGAAGGGAGAGACCCAGTACTTC. It is translated as CASSQPGKRGLKGETQYF.

V is TRBV24-1 and J is TRBJ2-5; 8 nucleotides line up with TRBD1. Germline CDR1 KGHDR, CDR2 SFDVKD. There are 13 residues in the CDR3. Trimming took 7 bases from V and 4 from J; bases not matched to a gene: 4. The CDR3 DNA follows: TGTGCCACCAGCACAGGGGGAAGAGAGACCCAGTACTTC. It yields the protein CATSTGGRETQYF.

This sequence joins TRBV27 and TRBJ1-6; 9 bases agree with TRBD1. V lost 0 bases, J lost 1 base, and 10 bases stayed unmatched. The CDR3 is 20 amino acids. Germline assignment: CDR1 MNHEY and CDR2 SMNVEV (reference sequence). CDR3 DNA: TGTGCCAGCAGTTTATCGAGATTACAGGGGGCGCGGTCCTATAATTCACCCCTCCACTTT. Its protein product is CASSLSRLQGARSYNSPLHF.

This chain joins TRBV10-3 and TRBJ2-7; 10 bases are shared with TRBD1. Germline CDR1 and CDR2: ENHRY and SYGVKD. V shed 2 bases and J 2 bases; nucleotides not matched to a gene: 6. The CDR3 sequence is 16 residues long. This chain's CDR3 is CAISEGRGQGPYEQYF. Here the CDR3 DNA reads TGTGCCATCAGTGAGGGAAGGGGACAGGGGCCCTACGAGCAGTACTTC.

This clone was detected a few times. The gene calls are TRBV28 and TRBJ2-7, with D uncertain. The CDR3 covers 11 residues. The germline V gene has CDR1 MDHEN and CDR2 SYDVKM. The V end was cut by 6 bases, the J end by 2 bases, with 5 bases between. This chain's CDR3 is CASRSPYEQYF. CDR3 coding DNA: TGTGCCAGCAGAAGCCCCTACGAGCAGTACTTC.

V is TRBV7-8 and J is TRBJ1-2, with D hard to call. V was clipped by 4 bases and J by 4 bases, with 10 bases between them. The CDR3 loop spans 13 amino acids. CDR1 and CDR2 (germline): SGHVS, FQNEAQ. In nucleotides, the CDR3 is TGTGCCAGCAGCTACAGCAGCCTCTATGGCTACACCTTC. As protein: CASSYSSLYGYTF.

This clone has more than one count but fewer than ten. The chain links TRBV4-1 to TRBJ1-4; maybe TRBD1 (6 bases). From germline, CDR1 is MGHRA and CDR2 YSYEKL. The CDR3 covers 17 residues. The V end was cut by 1 base, the J end by 5 bases, with 17 bases between. CDR3 region: CASSQGVVQGRNEKLFF. The CDR3 DNA follows: TGCGCCAGCAGCCAAGGGGTCGTCCAGGGGCGGAATGAAAAACTGTTTTTT.

In its sample, this clone was seen a few times. The chain links TRBV7-2 to TRBJ1-2; D call uncertain. CDR1 is SGHTA, CDR2 FQGNSA, per germline. V was cut by 7 bases and J by 5 bases, with 17 bases left in between. The CDR3 spans 14 residues. CDR3: CASTPQRGRYGYTF. CDR3 in DNA: TGTGCCAGCACCCCTCAACGGGGTAGATATGGCTACACCTTC.

The chain has TRBV5-4 and TRBJ2-7; TRBD2 agrees at 9 bases. Trimming cost V 4 bases and J 2 bases; bases outside gene matches: 10. In germline, CDR1 is SGHNT, CDR2 YYREEE (reference sequence). This CDR3 is 16 amino acids long. CDR3 nucleotide sequence: TGTGCCAGCAGCCCCTCAGCCCTAGCGGGAACCTACGAGCAGTACTTC. Translating gives CASSPSALAGTYEQYF.

The V gene is TRBV2, the J gene TRBJ2-7, with D possibly matching TRBD2 (6 bases). Per germline, CDR1 SNHLY and CDR2 FYNNEI. The CDR3 sequence is 13 residues long. Trimming removed 10 bases at V and 0 bases at J, with 13 bases between. The CDR3 is CATRDFSSYEQYF. CDR3 DNA sequence: TGTGCCACCCGGGACTTCAGCTCCTACGAGCAGTACTTC.

The gene calls are TRBV27 and TRBJ1-5; 9 positions agree with TRBD1. Trimming removed 3 bases from V and 6 bases from J; junction bases left unmatched: 3. The germline V gene has CDR1 MNHEY and CDR2 SMNVEV (reference sequence). The CDR3 runs to 14 residues. The DNA of the CDR3 is TGTGCCAGCAGTTTTGGGACAGGGCTTCAGCCCCAGCATTTT. This encodes CASSFGTGLQPQHF.

This chain connects TRBV4-3 to TRBJ2-7, with D possibly matching TRBD2 (5 bases). The CDR3 extends over 14 amino acids. The V gene lost 3 bases and the J gene lost 0 bases, with 9 bases spanning the gap. CDR1 is LGHNA and CDR2 is YSLEER in the germline V gene. The DNA for the CDR3 is TGCGCCAGCAGCCAGGACTCCGACTCCTACGAGCAGTACTTC. This encodes CASSQDSDSYEQYF.

The chain recombines TRBV21-1 with TRBJ2-7; TRBD2, the D gene given by the table, was not confirmed from the DNA. TRBV21-1 represents a pseudogene. The CDR3 spans 14 residues. This CDR3 reads CAIALAGPSYEQYF. The CDR3 DNA reads TGTGCCATCGCTTTGGCGGGGCCCTCCTACGAGCAGTACTTC.

This chain connects TRBV2 to TRBJ2-2, with 8 nucleotides matching TRBD1. The length of the CDR3 is 13 residues. V shed 6 bases, J shed 6 bases, and the junction held 3 bases outside the gene matches. Germline lookup yields CDR1 SNHLY and CDR2 FYNNEI. CDR3 sequence reads: CASRQGVSGELFF. The CDR3 nucleotides read TGTGCCAGCAGACAGGGGGTATCCGGGGAGCTGTTTTTT.

V and J are TRBV7-2 and TRBJ2-7, with 9 bases that match TRBD1. The CDR3 extends over 17 amino acids. The germline V gene has CDR1 SGHTA and CDR2 FQGNSA. V trimming: 1 base; J trimming: 0 bases; junction bases outside the gene matches: 7. The CDR3 DNA reads TGTGCCAGCAGCTTAGGATTCGGGGACAGGGCCTCCTACGAGCAGTACTTC. It yields the protein CASSLGFGDRASYEQYF. Full variable domain (missing parts from reference TRBV7-2 and TRBJ2-7): GAGVSQSPSNKVTEKGKDVELRCDPISGHTALYWYRQSLGQGLEFLIYFQGNSAPDKSGLPSDRFSAERTGGSVSTLTIQRTQQEDSAVYLCASSLGFGDRASYEQYFGPGTRLTVT.

V gene TRBV27 combines with J gene TRBJ2-1, with 14 bases lining up with TRBD2. The CDR3 runs 16 residues. In germline, CDR1 is MNHEY, CDR2 SMNVEV (reference sequence). Germline trimming cut 6 bases from V and 5 bases from J; bases unmatched to any gene: 6. DNA for the CDR3: TGTGCCAGCAGATCTCGGACTAGCGGGGGGCACAATGAGCAGTTCTTC. This gives the protein CASRSRTSGGHNEQFF.